This T cell receptor (beta chain) comes out of a study of T cell changes during pregnancy in multiple sclerosis. The assay was immunoSEQ multiplex PCR, and TCRdb's table has in-frame clones only and misses some. Here the sample spans 50,000 to 60,000 clones, around 91% being singletons. Germline V gene data show CDR1 as KGHSH and CDR2 as LQKENI. The CDR3 covers 16 residues. V dropped 6 bases and J dropped 4; count of bases not matched to a gene: 9. The clonotype was recovered from a female donor with multiple sclerosis, enrolled in a pregnancy study. Material: peripheral blood, obtained after pregnancy. The genes are TRBV18 and TRBJ2-2, with 9 bases that match TRBD2. The DNA of the CDR3 is TGTGCCAGCTCCGAAGTAGCGGGGGCCCCCACCGGGGAGCTGTTTTTT. This encodes CASSEVAGAPTGELFF.